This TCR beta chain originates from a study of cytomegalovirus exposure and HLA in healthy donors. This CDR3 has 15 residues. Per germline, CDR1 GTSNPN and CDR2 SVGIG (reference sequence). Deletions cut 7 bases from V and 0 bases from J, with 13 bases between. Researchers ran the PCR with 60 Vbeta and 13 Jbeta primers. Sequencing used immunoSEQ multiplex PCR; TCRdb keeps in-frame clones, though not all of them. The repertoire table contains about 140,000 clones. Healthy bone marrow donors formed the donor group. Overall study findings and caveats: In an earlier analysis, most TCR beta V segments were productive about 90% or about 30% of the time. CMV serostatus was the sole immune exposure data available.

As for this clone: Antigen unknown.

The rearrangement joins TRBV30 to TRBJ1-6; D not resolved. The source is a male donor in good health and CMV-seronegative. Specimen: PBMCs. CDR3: CAFKWESSYNSPLHF. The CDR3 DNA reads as TGTGCCTTCAAGTGGGAGAGCTCCTATAATTCACCCCTCCACTTT.